This TCR beta chain appears in the sequencing data of a study of PD-L1 blockade in urothelial cancer. Broader study findings: Durable-benefit cases showed more tumor-associated blood clone expansion at 3 weeks.

The method was immunoSEQ multiplex PCR; TCRdb's version includes in-frame clones alone and lacks a portion of them. The table shows 95,000 to 150,000 clones, with 86% occurring only once. The table lists this clone with a count of one. Its target is unknown. As to time point: peripheral blood 6 weeks after treatment start. Each patient's cancer was a locally advanced or metastatic urothelial carcinoma. The CDR3 covers 17 residues. Germline lookup yields CDR1 LGHNA and CDR2 YNFKEQ. V was clipped by 2 bases and J by 3 bases; unmatched bases: 6. V is TRBV4-2 and J is TRBJ2-2; 10 bases line up with TRBD2. The TCR originated in a man over 45 with urothelial cancer. The sequenced sample was PBMCs, obtained around atezolizumab (anti-PD-L1) treatment. This CDR3 reads CASSQQREGRDTGELFF. As DNA, the CDR3 is TGTGCCAGCAGCCAACAGCGGGAGGGCCGGGACACCGGGGAGCTGTTTTTT.